The 20 T cell receptor beta chains below all came from one sample that was sequenced in a study of shared clonotypes between healthy human individuals. TCRdb's copy holds only in-frame clones and misses some; the assay was immunoSEQ multiplex PCR. The sample has some 300,000 clones, about 73% seen once. The sequencing input was memory CD4+ T cells sorted from blood. The subset: CD45RA-negative fraction. These receptors were taken from a man younger than 40 in good health.

The rearrangement uses TRBV30 and TRBJ2-1, with 9 bases aligning to TRBD2. V shed 0 bases and J 8 bases; nucleotides not matched to a gene: 11. The V gene's germline CDR1 is GTSNPN and CDR2 SVGIG (reference sequence). The CDR3 runs 16 residues. CDR3 sequence (DNA): TGTGCCTGGAGTGTCTCCCGGGCGGGAGGGCCTGATGAGCAGTTCTTC. Protein: CAWSVSRAGGPDEQFF.

The chain combines TRBV7-8 with TRBJ1-1; D call uncertain. The length of the CDR3 is 13 residues. The ends were cut back, 0 bases at V and 1 base at J, with 3 bases in the middle. Germline CDR1 reads SGHVS; CDR2 reads FQNEAQ. The CDR3 DNA is TGTGCCAGCAGCTTAGCGGAGAACACTGAAGCTTTCTTT. Translation gives CASSLAENTEAFF.

The chain combines TRBV18 with TRBJ2-7; no clear D gene. The CDR3 consists of 14 residues. Trimming left V 3 bases short and J 2 bases short, with 11 bases between. Germline-derived CDR1 and CDR2 are KGHSH and LQKENI. The CDR3 protein is CASSPRRATYEQYF. CDR3 nucleotide sequence: TGTGCCAGCTCACCCCGACGGGCGACCTACGAGCAGTACTTC.

The chain couples TRBV19 to TRBJ2-7; a possible D gene is TRBD1 (5 bases). Germline V gives CDR1 LNHDA, CDR2 SQIVND (reference sequence). CDR3 length: 15 residues. V was clipped by 0 bases and J by 6 bases, with 15 bases between them. The DNA of the CDR3 is TGTGCCAGTAGTATAGATCACTGGACATCCGGCGAGCAGTACTTC. Its translation is CASSIDHWTSGEQYF. The complete variable domain, with remaining parts taken from reference TRBV19 and TRBJ2-7, reads DGGITQSPKYLFRKEGQNVTLSCEQNLNHDAMYWYRQDPGQGLRLIYYSQIVNDFQKGDIAEGYSVSREKKESFPLTVTSAQKNPTAFYLCASSIDHWTSGEQYFGPGTRLTVT.

The chain links TRBV9 to TRBJ1-1, with 7 bases lining up with TRBD1. The CDR3 is made up of 17 amino acids. V trimming: 2 bases; J trimming: 5 bases; junction bases outside the gene matches: 15. Germline V gives CDR1 SGDLS, CDR2 YYNGEE. CDR3 DNA sequence: TGTGCCAGCAGCGTCCTTCCGACAGGGCCGGGAGGGACTGAAGCTTTCTTT. It encodes CASSVLPTGPGGTEAFF.

This clone occurred a few times. The rearrangement uses TRBV15 and TRBJ1-5, with D uncertain. This CDR3 spans 14 amino acids. V was trimmed by 0 bases and J by 3 bases, leaving 6 bases between them. The germline CDR1 and CDR2 sequences are LNHNV and YYDKDF (reference sequence). For the CDR3, the DNA is TGTGCCACCAGCAGAGAGTATAACAATCAGCCCCAGCATTTT. Its translation: CATSREYNNQPQHF.

This clone was recorded a few times. The chain is built from TRBV28 and TRBJ1-5, with D perhaps TRBD1 (5 bases). The CDR3 is 15 residues long. Germline V lookup: CDR1 MDHEN, CDR2 SYDVKM. V lost 3 bases, J lost 5 bases, and 14 bases lay in between. CDR3 DNA sequence: TGTGCCAGCAGTTTCGGGGGAGGACCCCATCAGCCCCAGCATTTT. Its translation: CASSFGGGPHQPQHF.

The V and J genes are TRBV5-5 and TRBJ1-1, with 7 positions matching TRBD1. This CDR3 is built from 15 residues. The germline V gene has CDR1 SGHKS and CDR2 YYEKEE (reference sequence). V was pared by 3 bases and J by 0 bases, with 5 bases of the junction left unmatched. The CDR3 DNA follows: TGTGCCAGCAGCTCGTGGACAGGATTGAACACTGAAGCTTTCTTT. Amino acid sequence: CASSSWTGLNTEAFF.

The rearrangement links TRBV11-2 to TRBJ2-5; D is undetermined. Trimming removed 3 bases at V and 1 base at J, with 6 bases between. The CDR3 is 13 amino acids. The germline V gene encodes CDR1 SGHAT and CDR2 FQNNGV. CDR3 region: CASSLETQETQYF. In DNA form, the CDR3 reads TGTGCCAGCAGCTTGGAAACCCAAGAGACCCAGTACTTC.

V and J are TRBV28 and TRBJ2-4, with 10 bases aligning to TRBD1. V gave up 5 bases and J gave up 7 bases; unmatched junction bases: 11. This CDR3 has 16 amino acids. Germline-derived CDR1 and CDR2 are MDHEN and SYDVKM. In nucleotides, the CDR3 is TGTGCCAGCAGTCTCGTGACAGGGGGCTCCCGGAACATTCAGTACTTC. Translating gives CASSLVTGGSRNIQYF.

The J gene is TRBJ2-5, the V gene TRBV5-1, with D tentatively TRBD2 (5 bases). The CDR3 contains 16 residues. CDR1 and CDR2 from the germline V gene are SGHRS and YFSETQ. The V gene lost 0 bases and the J gene lost 2 bases, with 14 bases spanning the gap. This CDR3 is CASSLGASTSQETQYF. CDR3 DNA: TGCGCCAGCAGCTTGGGGGCTAGCACGTCTCAAGAGACCCAGTACTTC.

The J gene is TRBJ2-5, the V gene TRBV19; TRBD2 matches at 7 bases. The V gene end was trimmed by 5 bases and the J gene end by 4 bases; junction bases not matched to a gene: 7. This CDR3 has 14 amino acids. The germline CDR1 and CDR2 sequences are LNHDA and SQIVND (reference sequence). The CDR3 region has the DNA TGTGCCAGTAGTTCCAGGGAGGGCCGAGAGACCCAGTACTTC. This codes for CASSSREGRETQYF.

The chain has TRBV10-3 and TRBJ2-5, with D possibly being TRBD1 (5 bases). CDR3 length: 15 amino acids. Germline assignment: CDR1 ENHRY and CDR2 SYGVKD. The V gene lost 10 bases and the J gene lost 2 bases, with 20 bases spanning the gap. CDR3 in amino acids: CATSAESRDQETQYF. The CDR3 nucleotides read TGTGCCACCAGCGCGGAGTCCAGGGATCAAGAGACCCAGTACTTC.

The chain links TRBV19 to TRBJ2-7; D unresolved. Deletions cut 5 bases from V and 0 bases from J, with 11 bases between. CDR1 is LNHDA and CDR2 is SQIVND in the germline V gene (reference sequence). This CDR3 has 14 amino acids. CDR3 coding DNA: TGTGCCAGTAGTTCCCTACAAGACTCCTACGAGCAGTACTTC. It encodes CASSSLQDSYEQYF.

This clone was detected only a few times. The chain employs TRBV5-1 and TRBJ2-3, with TRBD2 matching over 7 bases. The length of the CDR3 is 14 residues. Germline V gene lookup returns CDR1 SGHRS and CDR2 YFSETQ. V shed 1 base and J 4 bases; nucleotides not matched to a gene: 3. CDR3 amino acids: CASSLPGGADTQYF. The CDR3 DNA reads TGCGCCAGCAGCTTGCCGGGAGGCGCAGATACGCAGTATTTT.

The DNA of the CDR3 is TGCGCCAGCAGCTTCCTTCCCCGGGACAGTCCTCAGGGCTACACCTTC. This encodes CASSFLPRDSPQGYTF. This chain joins TRBV5-1 and TRBJ1-2; TRBD1 aligns across 7 bases. Germline lookup yields CDR1 SGHRS and CDR2 YFSETQ. Trimming cost V 2 bases and J 8 bases; bases outside gene matches: 15. CDR3 length: 16 residues.

This clone was counted many times. V and J are TRBV20-1 and TRBJ1-2; no clear D gene. Deletions cut 4 bases from V and 9 bases from J, with 12 bases between. This CDR3 region has 11 residues. CDR1 is DFQATT, CDR2 SNEGSKA, per germline (reference sequence). The CDR3 region is CSATERPSYTF. The DNA for the CDR3 is TGCAGTGCTACGGAGAGGCCCAGCTACACCTTC.

The chain has TRBV15 and TRBJ2-7; 7 bases align to TRBD1. The CDR3 runs to 13 residues. The junction had 8 bases not matched to a gene; V was cut back by 3 bases and J by 9 bases. The germline gives CDR1 LNHNV, CDR2 YYDKDF (reference sequence). DNA for the CDR3: TGTGCCACCAGCAGGGATACAGGGGACGGGCAGTACTTC. Its translation: CATSRDTGDGQYF. The full variable domain, completed using reference TRBV15 and TRBJ2-7, is DAMVIQNPRYQVTQFGKPVTLSCSQTLNHNVMYWYQQKSSQAPKLLFHYYDKDFNNEADTPDNFQSRRPNTSFCFLDIRSPGLGDTAMYLCATSRDTGDGQYFGPGTRLTVT.

The rearrangement joins TRBV19 to TRBJ2-1; 7 positions match TRBD2. Trimming cost V 5 bases and J 7 bases; bases outside gene matches: 5. The CDR3 has 13 amino acids. The germline gives CDR1 LNHDA, CDR2 SQIVND (reference sequence). The chain's CDR3 is CASSPSGINEQFF. DNA for the CDR3: TGTGCCAGTAGTCCGAGCGGGATTAATGAGCAGTTCTTC.

A few counts support this clone. This rearrangement joins TRBV28 to TRBJ1-5; unclear D gene. Per the germline V gene, CDR1 is MDHEN and CDR2 is SYDVKM. V was clipped by 4 bases and J by 7 bases, with 8 bases between them. CDR3 length equals 12 residues. The DNA for the CDR3 is TGTGCCAGCAGTTGGACGGGCCAGCCCCAGCATTTT. Translation gives CASSWTGQPQHF. The complete variable domain, with remaining parts taken from reference TRBV28 and TRBJ1-5, reads DVKVTQSSRYLVKRTGEKVFLECVQDMDHENMFWYRQDPGLGLRLIYFSYDVKMKEKGDIPEGYSVSREKKERFSLILESASTNQTSMYLCASSWTGQPQHFGDGTRLSIL.